This T cell receptor (beta chain) comes out of a study of identical twins. Study-wide points: Part of the zero-insertion signal could reflect confounding by invariant MAIT and iNKT cells.

As concerns this clonotype: Its antigen is not identified.

This CDR3 contains 15 residues. CDR1 and CDR2 from the germline V gene are SGHTA and FQGNSA. Trimming pared 1 base from V and 4 bases from J, leaving 13 bases between. TCRdb re-derived calls from the 5' RACE reads in MiXCR, one entry per CDR3 protein. The data contain 500,000 or so distinct CDR3 sequences, roughly a fifth of them singletons. In addition, the sample was reused for a study of T cells expressing NK-cell markers.

The clonotype originates from a woman aged 18-30 years in good health. Material for sequencing was CD4+ T cells sorted from blood. V gene TRBV7-2 combines with J gene TRBJ2-5; D may be TRBD1 or TRBD2 (6 bases each). The CDR3 nucleotides are TGTGCCAGCAGCTTAGTGGGGGCGGAGGGAGAGACCCAGTACTTC. Its protein product is CASSLVGAEGETQYF.